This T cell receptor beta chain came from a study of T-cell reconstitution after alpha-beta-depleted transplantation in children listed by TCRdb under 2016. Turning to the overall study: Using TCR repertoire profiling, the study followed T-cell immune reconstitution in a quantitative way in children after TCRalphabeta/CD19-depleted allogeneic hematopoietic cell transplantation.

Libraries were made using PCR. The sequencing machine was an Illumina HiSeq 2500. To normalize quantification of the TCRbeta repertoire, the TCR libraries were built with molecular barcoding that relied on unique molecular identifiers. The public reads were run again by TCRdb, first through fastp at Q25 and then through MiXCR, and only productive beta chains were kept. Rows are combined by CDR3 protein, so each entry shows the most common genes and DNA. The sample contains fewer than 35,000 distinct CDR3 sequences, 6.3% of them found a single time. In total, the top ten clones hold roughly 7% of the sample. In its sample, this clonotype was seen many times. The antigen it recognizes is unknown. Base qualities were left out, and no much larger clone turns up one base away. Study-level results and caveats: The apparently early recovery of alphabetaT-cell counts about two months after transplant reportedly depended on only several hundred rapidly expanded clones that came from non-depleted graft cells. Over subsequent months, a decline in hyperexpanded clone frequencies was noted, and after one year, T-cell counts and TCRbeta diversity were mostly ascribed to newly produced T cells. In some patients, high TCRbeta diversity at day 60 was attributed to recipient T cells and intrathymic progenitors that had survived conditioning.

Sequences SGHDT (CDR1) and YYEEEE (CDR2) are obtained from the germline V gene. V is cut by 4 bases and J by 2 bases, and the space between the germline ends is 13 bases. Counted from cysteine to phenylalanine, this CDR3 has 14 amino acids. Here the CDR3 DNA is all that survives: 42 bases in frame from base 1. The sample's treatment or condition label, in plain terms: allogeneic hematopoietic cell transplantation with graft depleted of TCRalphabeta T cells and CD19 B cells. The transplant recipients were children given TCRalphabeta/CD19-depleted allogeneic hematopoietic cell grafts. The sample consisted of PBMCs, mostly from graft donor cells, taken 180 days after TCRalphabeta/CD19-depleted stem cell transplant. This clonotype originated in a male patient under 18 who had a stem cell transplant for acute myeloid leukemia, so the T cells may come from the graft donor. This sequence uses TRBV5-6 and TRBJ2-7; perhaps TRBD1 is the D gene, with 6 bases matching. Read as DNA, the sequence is TGTGCCAGCAGCCTAGTGAAGGGGGCCTACGAGCAGTACTTC. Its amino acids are CASSLVKGAYEQYF.